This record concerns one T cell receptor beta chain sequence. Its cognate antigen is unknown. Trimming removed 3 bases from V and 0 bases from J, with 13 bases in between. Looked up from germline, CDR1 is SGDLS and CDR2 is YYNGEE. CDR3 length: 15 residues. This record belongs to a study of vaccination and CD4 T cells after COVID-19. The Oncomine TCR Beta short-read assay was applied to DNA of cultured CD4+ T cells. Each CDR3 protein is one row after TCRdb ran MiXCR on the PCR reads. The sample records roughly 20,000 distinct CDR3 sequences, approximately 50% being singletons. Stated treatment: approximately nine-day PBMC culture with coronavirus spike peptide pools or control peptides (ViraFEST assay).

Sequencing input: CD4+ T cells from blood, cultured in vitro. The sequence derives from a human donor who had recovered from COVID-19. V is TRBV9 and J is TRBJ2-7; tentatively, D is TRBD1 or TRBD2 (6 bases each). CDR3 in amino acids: CASSAQGTSSYEQYF. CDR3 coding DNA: TGTGCCAGCAGCGCGCAGGGGACTTCCTCCTACGAGCAGTACTTC.